The rows below give T cell receptor beta chains drawn from one sample of a study of blood T cells in healthy people across ages. TCRdb independently ran MiXCR on the 5' RACE reads; one entry per CDR3 protein. The sample shows approximately 1.5 million distinct CDR3 sequences, roughly 32% of them seen only once. The sequencing sample was made of blood. Every receptor here comes from a woman aged 25 to 45 in good health. Each CDR3 is given with its conserved first and last residue. Fields, in order: clone size, J gene, D gene, V gene, CDR3 DNA, CDR3 protein. A D gene is named only where the DNA matches it firmly. Clone size is shown for a subset of rows, as once, few, many or a class of expanded clone.

NA | TRBJ2-5 | NA | TRBV20-1 | TGCAGTGCTAGCGGGGAGTTGTTGGAGACCCAGTACTTC | CSASGELLETQYF
NA | TRBJ2-2 | NA | TRBV5-1 | TGCGCCAGCAGCTTACAGACTACCACCCTCTCCGGGGAGCTGTTTTTT | CASSLQTTTLSGELFF
few | TRBJ2-5 | TRBD2 | TRBV7-9 | TGTGCCAGCAGCTTAACGGGACTAGCGTCACGAGAGACCCAGTACTTC | CASSLTGLASRETQYF
NA | TRBJ1-2 | TRBD1 | TRBV7-9 | TGTGCCAGCAGAATGGGGCCGACCGGGACAGGGGAATCTTATGGCTACACCTTC | CASRMGPTGTGESYGYTF
few | TRBJ1-2 | NA | TRBV20-1 | TGCAGTGCTAGAGATGAGCGGGGGGCGAGGGGCTACACCTTC | CSARDERGARGYTF
few | TRBJ2-3 | TRBD2 | TRBV2 | TGTGCCGGCAAGCGGACTAGCGGTAGCACAGATACGCAGTATTTT | CAGKRTSGSTDTQYF
NA | TRBJ2-3 | NA | TRBV2 | TGTGCCAGCAGAGGGGTCGATACGCAGTATTTT | CASRGVDTQYF
NA | TRBJ2-3 | TRBD2 | TRBV7-8 | TGTGCCAGCAGCGATAGACCGGGACTAGCGGGGGTAGATACGCAGTATTTT | CASSDRPGLAGVDTQYF
NA | TRBJ2-7 | TRBD2 | TRBV3-1 | TGTGCCAGCAGCCCTAGCGGCATGACCTACGAGCAGTACTTC | CASSPSGMTYEQYF
many | TRBJ1-5 | TRBD1 | TRBV20-1 | TGCAGTGCTAGGGACGACAGGGGGTTCCGCAATCAGCCCCAGCATTTT | CSARDDRGFRNQPQHF
NA | TRBJ1-1 | TRBD1 | TRBV5-4 | TGTGCCAGCAGAAACCAGGGGGCGGGGTGGAACACTGAAGCTTTCTTT | CASRNQGAGWNTEAFF
few | TRBJ2-1 | TRBD2 | TRBV5-1 | TGCGCCAGCAGACTAGCGGGGGTCGATGAGCAGTTCTTC | CASRLAGVDEQFF
NA | TRBJ2-7 | NA | TRBV30 | TGTGCCTGGAGTTCCGGGGTATGGGGGGACGCCTACGAGCAGTACTTC | CAWSSGVWGDAYEQYF
NA | TRBJ2-1 | TRBD2 | TRBV7-3 | TGTGCCAGCAGCAAATCTAGCGGGAGCGTCGGAGAGCAGTTCTTC | CASSKSSGSVGEQFF
few | TRBJ2-5 | TRBD1 | TRBV6-1 | TGTGCCAGCAGTGCACCAACAGGGGCGGGAGAGACCCAGTACTTC | CASSAPTGAGETQYF
NA | TRBJ2-3 | TRBD1 | TRBV28 | TGTGCCAGCACCGCGTCGGTAACAGGGGTAAGAGATACGCAGTATTTT | CASTASVTGVRDTQYF
few | TRBJ2-7 | NA | TRBV10-3 | TGTGCCATCAGTGAAGGGGGGGGAGGGATCCACGAGCAGTACTTC | CAISEGGGGIHEQYF
NA | TRBJ2-7 | NA | TRBV4-1 | TGCGCCAGCAGCCAACGTACACCGAGCTCCTACGAGCAGTACTTC | CASSQRTPSSYEQYF
NA | TRBJ1-2 | TRBD1 | TRBV6-5 | TGTGCCAGCAGTTACTCGAAGGACAGGGGGCTTATCTATGGCTACACCTTC | CASSYSKDRGLIYGYTF
NA | TRBJ2-4 | NA | TRBV6-1 | TGTGCCAGCAGTGAAGCCGGCAGGGCCGACATTCAGTACTTC | CASSEAGRADIQYF
few | TRBJ2-7 | TRBD1 | TRBV5-1 | TGCGCCAGCAGCTTGGGGAGGACAGGGCCCTACGAGCAGTACTTC | CASSLGRTGPYEQYF
many | TRBJ2-1 | TRBD2 | TRBV29-1 | TGCAGCGTTGAAACTAGCGGGAGGTTAAATGAGCAGTTCTTC | CSVETSGRLNEQFF
NA | TRBJ2-3 | NA | TRBV10-3 | TGTGCCATCAGAACGGGGGCGGTGGGAGATACGCAGTATTTT | CAIRTGAVGDTQYF
many | TRBJ2-6 | NA | TRBV5-1 | TGTGCCAGCTCACTGGGGACAGGGGCCAACGTCCTGACTTTC | CASSLGTGANVLTF
few | TRBJ1-5 | NA | TRBV5-4 | TGTGCCAGCAGCTTGGGGGCAGGAGCAAATCAGCCCCAGCATTTT | CASSLGAGANQPQHF
few | TRBJ1-1 | TRBD1 | TRBV29-1 | TGCAGCGGTAGGGACAGTCTGAACACTGAAGCTTTCTTT | CSGRDSLNTEAFF
NA | TRBJ2-3 | TRBD2 | TRBV20-1 | TGCAGTGCTAGGGCCCCGCTAGCGGGGAGGTCGGATACGCAGTATTTT | CSARAPLAGRSDTQYF
few | TRBJ2-3 | NA | TRBV5-1 | TGCGCCAGCAGCTTGGCCACACAGACTAGCACAGATACGCAGTATTTT | CASSLATQTSTDTQYF
few | TRBJ1-5 | NA | TRBV4-1 | TGCGCCAGCACCCTAGGGCAGGGGCAAACTAGCAATCAGCCCCAGCATTTT | CASTLGQGQTSNQPQHF
NA | TRBJ1-2 | TRBD1 | TRBV20-1 | TGCAGTGCTTTCCGGGACAGGGGGATTCAAGGGGGCTACACCTTC | CSAFRDRGIQGGYTF
few | TRBJ2-1 | NA | TRBV4-2 | TGTGCCAGCAGCCAAGGGCTAGGTGTTGAGCAGTTCTTC | CASSQGLGVEQFF
NA | TRBJ2-7 | TRBD2 | TRBV20-1 | TGCAGTGCCTGGGGACTAGGGACCTACGAGCAGTACTTC | CSAWGLGTYEQYF
NA | TRBJ1-4 | TRBD1 | TRBV5-1 | TGCGCCAGCAGCCCACAGGGGGTAAATGAAAAACTGTTTTTT | CASSPQGVNEKLFF
NA | TRBJ2-2 | NA | TRBV10-3 | TGTGCCATCAGTGGAGCCCCCCTAGGGATGGAAGCCGGGGAGCTGTTTTTT | CAISGAPLGMEAGELFF
NA | TRBJ2-4 | TRBD2 | TRBV28 | TGTGCCAGCAGCAAGACTACTAGCGGGGTAGCCAAAAACATTCAGTACTTC | CASSKTTSGVAKNIQYF
few | TRBJ1-2 | TRBD1 | TRBV29-1 | TGCAGCGCTCGATCCGGGACAGATCCCAGGGGAAGCTATGGCTACACCTTC | CSARSGTDPRGSYGYTF
few | TRBJ1-1 | NA | TRBV29-1 | TGCAGCACAGCTCAGGGGTTGAACACTGAAGCTTTCTTT | CSTAQGLNTEAFF
NA | TRBJ1-1 | NA | TRBV6-1 | TGTGCCAGCAGTGAAGCCCGGGCAGGAACTAACACTGAAGCTTTCTTT | CASSEARAGTNTEAFF
once | TRBJ2-3 | NA | TRBV20-1 | TGCAGTGCTACCGATGGCTCCACGAGCACAGATACGCAGTATTTT | CSATDGSTSTDTQYF